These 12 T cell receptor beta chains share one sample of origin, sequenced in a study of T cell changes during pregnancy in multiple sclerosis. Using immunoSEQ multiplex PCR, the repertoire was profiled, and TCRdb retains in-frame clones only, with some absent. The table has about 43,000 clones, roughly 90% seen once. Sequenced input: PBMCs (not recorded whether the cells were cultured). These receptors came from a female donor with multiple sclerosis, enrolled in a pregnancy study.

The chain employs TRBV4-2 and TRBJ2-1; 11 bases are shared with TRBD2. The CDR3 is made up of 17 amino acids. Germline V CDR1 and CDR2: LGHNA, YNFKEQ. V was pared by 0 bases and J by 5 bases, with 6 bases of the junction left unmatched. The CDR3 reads CASSQDPGTSGHNEQFF. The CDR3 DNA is TGTGCCAGCAGCCAAGATCCGGGGACTAGCGGACACAATGAGCAGTTCTTC.

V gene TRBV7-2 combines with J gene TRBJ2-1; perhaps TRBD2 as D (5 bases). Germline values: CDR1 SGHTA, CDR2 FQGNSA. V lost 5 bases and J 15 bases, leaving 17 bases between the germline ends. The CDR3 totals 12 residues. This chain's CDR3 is CASSHPTGIAFF. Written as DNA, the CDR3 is TGTGCCAGCAGCCACCCCACGGGGATAGCGTTCTTC.

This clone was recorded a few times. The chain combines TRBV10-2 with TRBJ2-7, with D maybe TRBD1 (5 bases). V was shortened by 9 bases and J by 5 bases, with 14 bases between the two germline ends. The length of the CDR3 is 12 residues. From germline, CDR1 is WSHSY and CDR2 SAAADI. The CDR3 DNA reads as TGCGCCAGTGGGGCCAATTGGGACGAGCAGTACTTC. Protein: CASGANWDEQYF.

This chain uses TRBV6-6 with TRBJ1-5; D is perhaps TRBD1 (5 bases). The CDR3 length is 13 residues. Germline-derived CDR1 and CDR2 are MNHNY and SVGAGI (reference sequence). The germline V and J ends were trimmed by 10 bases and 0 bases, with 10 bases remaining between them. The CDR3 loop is CATSDSSNQPQHF. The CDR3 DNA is TGTGCCACCTCAGACAGTAGCAATCAGCCCCAGCATTTT.

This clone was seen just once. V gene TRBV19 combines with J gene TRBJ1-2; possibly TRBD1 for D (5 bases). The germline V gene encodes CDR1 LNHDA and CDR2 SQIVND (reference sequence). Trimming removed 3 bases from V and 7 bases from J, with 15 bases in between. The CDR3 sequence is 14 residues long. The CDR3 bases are TGTGCCAGTAGTATTCGAGGGGATGTCGTTGGCTACACCTTC. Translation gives CASSIRGDVVGYTF.

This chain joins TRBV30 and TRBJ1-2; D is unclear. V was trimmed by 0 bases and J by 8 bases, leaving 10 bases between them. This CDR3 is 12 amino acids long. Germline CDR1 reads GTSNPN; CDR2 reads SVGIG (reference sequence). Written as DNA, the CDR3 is TGTGCCTGGAGTGTTCCCGAAGTAGGCTACACCTTC. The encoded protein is CAWSVPEVGYTF.

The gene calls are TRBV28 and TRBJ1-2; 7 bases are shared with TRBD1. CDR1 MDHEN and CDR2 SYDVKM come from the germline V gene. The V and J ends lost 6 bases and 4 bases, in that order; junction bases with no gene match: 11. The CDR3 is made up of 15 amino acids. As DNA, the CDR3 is TGTGCCAGCAGCCCTCGACAGGGAGGCCGCTATGGCTACACCTTC. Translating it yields CASSPRQGGRYGYTF.

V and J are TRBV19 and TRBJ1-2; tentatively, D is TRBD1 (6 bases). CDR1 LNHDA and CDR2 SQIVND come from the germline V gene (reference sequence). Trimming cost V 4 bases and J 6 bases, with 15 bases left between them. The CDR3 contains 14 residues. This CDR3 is CASSTTIGGNGYTF. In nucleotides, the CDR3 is TGTGCCAGTAGTACCACCATAGGGGGTAATGGCTACACCTTC.

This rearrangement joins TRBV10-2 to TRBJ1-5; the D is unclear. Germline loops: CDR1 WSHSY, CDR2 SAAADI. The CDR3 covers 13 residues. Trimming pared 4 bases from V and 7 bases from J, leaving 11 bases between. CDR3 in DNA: TGCGCCAGCAGTGTAACGGCAGACCAGCCCCAGCATTTT. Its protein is CASSVTADQPQHF.

CDR3 nucleotide sequence: TGTGCCAGCAGCCCCTGGACAGGGGTCGTCGACGAGCAGTACTTC. Encoded protein: CASSPWTGVVDEQYF. The chain joins TRBV7-2 to TRBJ2-7, with TRBD1 matching over 9 bases. Germline CDR1 is SGHTA and CDR2 is FQGNSA. The CDR3 has 15 residues. With 5 bases clipped from V and 5 bases from J, the junction kept 10 bases outside the gene matches. Complete variable domain (other parts from reference TRBV7-2 and TRBJ2-7): GAGVSQSPSNKVTEKGKDVELRCDPISGHTALYWYRQSLGQGLEFLIYFQGNSAPDKSGLPSDRFSAERTGGSVSTLTIQRTQQEDSAVYLCASSPWTGVVDEQYFGPGTRLTVT.

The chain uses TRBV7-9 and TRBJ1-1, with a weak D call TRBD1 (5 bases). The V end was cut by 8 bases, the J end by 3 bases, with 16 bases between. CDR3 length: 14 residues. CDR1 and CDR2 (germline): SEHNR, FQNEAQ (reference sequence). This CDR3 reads CASSTGQSHTEAFF. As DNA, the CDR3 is TGTGCCAGCTCCACGGGGCAAAGCCACACTGAAGCTTTCTTT.

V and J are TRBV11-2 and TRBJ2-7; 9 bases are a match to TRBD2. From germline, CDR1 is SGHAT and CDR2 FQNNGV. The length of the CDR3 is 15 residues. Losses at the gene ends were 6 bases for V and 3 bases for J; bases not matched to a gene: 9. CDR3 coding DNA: TGTGCCAGCAGTCTTAACGAGCGGGAGGACTACGAGCAGTACTTC. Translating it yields CASSLNEREDYEQYF. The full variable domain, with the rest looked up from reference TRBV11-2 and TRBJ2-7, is EAGVAQSPRYKIIEKRQSVAFWCNPISGHATLYWYQQILGQGPKLLIQFQNNGVVDDSQLPKDRFSAERLKGVDSTLKIQPAKLEDSAVYLCASSLNEREDYEQYFGPGTRLTVT.